This note documents a single T cell receptor (beta chain) sequence. Its cognate antigen has yet to be identified. The input lacks base qualities; no much larger clone sits a single base away. The library was generated by the immunoSEQ multiplex PCR assay. For the multiplex PCR, a mixture combining 60 forward primers for TCR Vbeta segments and 13 reverse primers for TCR Jbeta segments was used. A multiplex PCR assay on genomic DNA amplified the CDR3 region of rearranged TCR beta genes. On the Illumina HiSeq System, the amplified TCR beta libraries were sequenced as 87-base-pair reads. Per the source publication's procedure: A later analysis tallied tens of millions of unique TCR beta chains across the roughly 610 repertoires, and around 10 million of those chains were shared by two or more donors. To remove PCR and sequencing errors, raw reads were error-corrected and collapsed into unique sequences using a nearest-neighbor algorithm that merged closely related sequences. V, D and J gene segments were assigned by aligning CDR3 sequences to IMGT reference sequences. Each retained sequence needed at least a six-nucleotide match to both a V gene segment and a J gene segment. Rearrangements were classified as productive when the CDR3 lacked stop codons and remained in frame with V and J, and all other rearrangements were classified as non-productive. CDR3 was defined according to IMGT convention as the region running from the second conserved V-encoded cysteine to the conserved J-encoded phenylalanine. The earlier analysis of fewer than 750 of the donors excluded sequences that lacked an unambiguous match to a single V gene segment. In an earlier analysis of approximately 500 of the donors, a V segment was called functional when productive rearrangements were above 56.7%, and segregating when the standard deviation between donors exceeded 5%. A statistical classification framework was developed to diagnose cytomegalovirus status using the catalog of TCR beta chain sequences. A later analysis assigned V and J genes by comparing TCR nucleotide sequences with IMGT/GENE-DB human TR gene sequences. The TCRdist pipeline was used in a later analysis to assign CDR3 sequences and most-parsimonious VDJ recombination scenarios. In a later analysis, every TCR beta chain was defined by the combination of its CDR3 amino acid sequence and its V-gene family, and reads without a unique V-gene family were dropped. As a way to deal with suspected cross-contamination and a sequencing artifact, a later analysis dropped 592 nucleotide sequences that were highly shared and had low generation probability. In a later analysis, a clonal expansion index for each public chain was calculated from normalized within-repertoire ranks of inferred template counts. In a later analysis, generation probabilities were computed using a VDJ recombination model fitted to out-of-frame rearrangements, and the results were checked against IGoR. Hypergeometric tests were used in a later analysis to score TCR-TCR, TCR-HLA and TCR-CMV co-occurrence, with a repertoire-size bias correction applied to the TCR pairs. False discovery rates were estimated in a later analysis by permuting HLA or CMV assignments 20 times. In a later analysis, co-occurring TCRs were grouped using DBSCAN, with TCRdist sequence similarity added in when clustering inside HLA-allele-positive subsets. Repertoires with fewer than 30,000 or more than 120,000 public chains, plus five repertoires with anomalous nucleotide sharing, were excluded from co-occurrence clustering. TCRdb provides this immuneACCESS table in a form limited to in-frame rearrangements. Some clones are lacking; in checked studies, under half of them reflect an unresolved V gene, and why the rest are absent is not known. Clonal size and the V and J genes are those of that table, whereas D and trimming came from the DNA. In all, the sample holds 200,000 or so clones, and approximately 83% of those were seen once. The ten largest clones capture 0.71% of the sample.

The germline V gene sets CDR1 to ENHRY and CDR2 to SYGVKD. The CDR3, cysteine through phenylalanine, is 15 amino acids long. The kept DNA is CDR3 alone, 45 bases in frame from the first base. At the junction V is shortened by 7 bases and J by 0 bases, with 15 bases in between. This sample was taken from a study of cytomegalovirus exposure and HLA in healthy donors (dated by TCRdb to about 2017). Turning to the overall study: An earlier analysis of approximately 590 of the donors reported 250 to 300 Gb of sequence data and some 100 million unique TCR beta sequences from about 179 million T cells. Using immunosequencing, the study profiled T cell repertoires from around 680 subjects and related those repertoires to cytomegalovirus serostatus. In the later analysis, no new phenotypic data were used to find candidate immune exposures; instead, reliance was placed on TCR beta sequences and their occurrence across donors. HLA typing covered class I and class II loci at four-digit resolution. Genome-wide SNP genotypes for about 65% of the 666 donors were used in a later genetic analysis, which treated that subset as a discovery cohort. Alongside the repertoire data, information on donor age, sex, ethnicity and CMV serostatus was compiled. Among 300 to 500 genotyped donors of the cohort, an average of around 240,000 unique TCR beta nucleotide sequences was sequenced per donor, of which about 20% were non-productive. Along with the roughly 710-subject first cohort, a separate validation cohort of more than 90 different subjects was used. Because of strong linkage in the cohort, roughly five DR-DQ haplotypes were treated as single units for association and clustering. In a later analysis, previously published TCR beta repertoires from fewer than 750 donors were re-analyzed and high-resolution HLA genotyping was added so that TCR occurrence patterns could be studied. Every discovery cohort repertoire had been produced on one sequencing platform. Of the roughly 410 genotyped donors, approximately 80% were placed in the genetic ancestry cluster associated with self-reported Caucasian donors. The number of donors typed differed by locus, with 629-630 for A, B, C, DRB1 and DQB1, 522 for DQA1, approximately 570 for DPA1, and around 450 for DPB1. An early release that covered fewer than 800 HLA-typed donors contained approximately 300 gigabases of sequencing data and about 84 million unique TCR sequences. In an earlier analysis of 500 to 650 of the donors, high-throughput TCR beta sequencing was used to judge whether each TCR beta V gene segment behaved as functional or pseudogenic. To predict cytomegalovirus infection status, the study combined high-throughput TCR immunosequencing, statistical association of individual TCRs with disease status, and machine learning. The study aimed to test whether signatures of past pathogen exposure could be identified by cataloging public T cell receptors. Study-wide findings and limitations: Linkage disequilibrium might explain the correlated functional status among segregating V segments, but an unknown experimental factor could not be ruled out. This cohort had only TCR beta chains sequenced, and the lack of alpha or paired-chain data limited which features could be detected. A group of highly shared sequence variants was considered likely to be a technical artifact of the sequencing pipeline. About 17 rarely observed V segments, including chromosome 9 orphons, were excluded from the earlier analysis of 550 to 700 of the donors because counts were too low. The classifier was reported to diagnose cytomegalovirus status with high specificity and sensitivity in both the original and validation cohorts. A further reported finding was that TCR beta sequences accurately predicted the HLA-A and HLA-B alleles for most subjects in the first cohort. A later analysis reported that several top co-occurrence clusters appeared linked to parvovirus B19, influenza, CMV and Epstein-Barr virus. When HLA alleles, especially DR and DQ, strongly co-occurred, TCR associations were difficult to assign to individual alleles. In a later analysis, HLA-associated TCR beta chains were found to be more clonally expanded and to have lower generation probabilities than equally common non-associated chains. In vitro tests confirmed that a few of the cytomegalovirus-associated TCR beta chains recognize cytomegalovirus antigens. Most TCR sequences were seen in very few donors, while some public TCRs were found in many individuals. Some IMGT-functional V segments, including TRBV6-2 and TRBV6-3, could not be told apart with the 87-base-pair reads, so those segments were excluded. In an earlier analysis of around 600 of the donors, most TCR beta V segments appeared in productive rearrangements about 90% or about 30% of the time, broadly matching IMGT annotations. In a later genetic analysis, a missense DCLRE1C variant was associated with V-gene and J-gene trimming of TCR beta chains, and the association was replicated in an independent cohort. In a later analysis, some 18,000 TCR beta sequences were associated with specific HLA alleles at a false discovery rate of 0.05. Because HLA typing was missing for some donors at each locus, association tests included only the typed subset. According to a later analysis, TCR association rates differed among HLA loci, with DRB1 alleles showing the most associated TCRs and HLA-C alleles showing the fewest. According to a later analysis, most CMV-associated TCR beta chains appeared to be HLA-restricted, and the HLA associations seemed to be driven largely by CMV exposure. According to a later genetic analysis, donors in an Asian-associated ancestry cluster had fewer N-insertions in productive TCRs than the roughly 700-donor mean. Immune exposure information for the cohort was limited to CMV serostatus. Sequencing depth was assumed to be roughly uniform across donors in the presence/absence analyses, though that assumption may not hold. The authors suggested that the approach could potentially be generalized to other disease states and immunological phenotypes. In the study, around 160 TCR beta chains were listed as associated with cytomegalovirus.

The cohort consisted of 650 to 700 healthy bone marrow donors. At the time of sampling, every cohort member was nominally healthy, though immune exposures that went unrecorded were likely present. The donor was CMV seronegative and belonged to the group of around 400 seronegative cohort members. A peripheral blood sample was collected from each donor, and TCR beta sequencing was performed on peripheral blood mononuclear cells. Genomic DNA was extracted from the blood cell samples with the Qiagen DNeasy Blood Extraction Kit. The clonotype was recovered from a boy younger than 10 in good health and CMV-seronegative. The chain is made from TRBV10-3 and TRBJ1-1, with a weak D call of TRBD1 (6 bases match). What was sequenced was PBMCs. The nucleotide sequence reads TGTGCCATCATGCCGCCACAGGGAATGAACACTGAAGCTTTCTTT. It is translated as CAIMPPQGMNTEAFF.